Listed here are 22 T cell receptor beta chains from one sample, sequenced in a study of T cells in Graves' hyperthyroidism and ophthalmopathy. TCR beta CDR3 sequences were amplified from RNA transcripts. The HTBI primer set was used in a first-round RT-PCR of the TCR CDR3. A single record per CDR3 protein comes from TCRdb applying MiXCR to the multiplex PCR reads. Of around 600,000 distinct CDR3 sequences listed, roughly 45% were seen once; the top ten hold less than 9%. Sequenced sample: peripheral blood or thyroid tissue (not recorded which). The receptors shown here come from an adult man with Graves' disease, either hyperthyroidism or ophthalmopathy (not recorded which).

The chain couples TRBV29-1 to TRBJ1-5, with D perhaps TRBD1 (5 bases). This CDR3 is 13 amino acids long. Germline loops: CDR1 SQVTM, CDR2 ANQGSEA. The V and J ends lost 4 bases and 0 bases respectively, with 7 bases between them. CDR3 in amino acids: CSVAGFSNQPQHF. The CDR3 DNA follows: TGCAGCGTTGCAGGGTTTAGCAATCAGCCCCAGCATTTT.

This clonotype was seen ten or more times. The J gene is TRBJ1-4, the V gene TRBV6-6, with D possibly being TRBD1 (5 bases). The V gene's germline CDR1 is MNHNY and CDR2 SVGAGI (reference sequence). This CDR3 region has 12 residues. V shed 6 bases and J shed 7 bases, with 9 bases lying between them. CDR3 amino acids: CASSRGGEKLFF. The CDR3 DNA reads TGTGCCAGCAGCCGCGGGGGTGAAAAACTGTTTTTT.

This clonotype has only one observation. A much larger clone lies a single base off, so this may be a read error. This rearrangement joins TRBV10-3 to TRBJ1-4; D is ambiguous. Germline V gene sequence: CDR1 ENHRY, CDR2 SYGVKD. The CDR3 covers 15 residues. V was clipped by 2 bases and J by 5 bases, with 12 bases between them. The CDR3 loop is CAISEPLPPNEKLFF. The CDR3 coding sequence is TGTGCCATCAGTGAGCCTCTTCCCCCGAATGAAAAACTGTTTTTT.

The CDR3 region has the DNA TGTGCCAGCAGCCAAGAGGGCTTCTCTGGAAACACCATATATTTT. The encoded protein is CASSQEGFSGNTIYF. The chain has TRBV7-8 and TRBJ1-3; no firm D call. The germline V and J ends were trimmed by 5 bases and 0 bases, with 11 bases remaining between them. The length of the CDR3 is 15 residues. The V gene's germline CDR1 is SGHVS and CDR2 FQNEAQ.

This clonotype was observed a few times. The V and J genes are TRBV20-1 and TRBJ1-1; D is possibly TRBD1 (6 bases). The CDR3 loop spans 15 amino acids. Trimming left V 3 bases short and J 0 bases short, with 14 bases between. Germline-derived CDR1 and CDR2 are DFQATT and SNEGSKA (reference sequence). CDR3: CSARGFGGVNTEAFF. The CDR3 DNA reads TGCAGTGCTAGGGGTTTCGGGGGCGTGAACACTGAAGCTTTCTTT.

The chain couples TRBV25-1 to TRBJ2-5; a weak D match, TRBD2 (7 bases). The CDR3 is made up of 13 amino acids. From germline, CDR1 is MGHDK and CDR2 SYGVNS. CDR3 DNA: TGTGCTAGAGCTGGGGGGGCGTGGGAGACCCAGTACTTC. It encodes CARAGGAWETQYF. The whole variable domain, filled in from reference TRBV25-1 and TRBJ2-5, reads EADIYQTPRYLVIGTGKKITLECSQTMGHDKMYWYQQDPGMELHLIHYSYGVNSTEKGDLSSESTVSRIRTEHFPLTLESARPSHTSQYLCARAGGAWETQYFGPGTRLLVL.

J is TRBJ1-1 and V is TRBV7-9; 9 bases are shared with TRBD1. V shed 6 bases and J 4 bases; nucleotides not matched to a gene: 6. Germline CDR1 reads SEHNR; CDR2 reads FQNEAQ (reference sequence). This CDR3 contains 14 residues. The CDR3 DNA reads TGTGCCAGCAGAACCGACAGGGGGGGCACTGAAGCTTTCTTT. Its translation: CASRTDRGGTEAFF.

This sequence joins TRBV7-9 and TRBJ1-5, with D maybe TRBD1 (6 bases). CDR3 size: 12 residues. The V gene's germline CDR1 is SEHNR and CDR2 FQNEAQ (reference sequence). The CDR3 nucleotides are TGTGCTGCAGACAGGTTTGATCAGCCCCAGCATTTT. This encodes CAADRFDQPQHF.

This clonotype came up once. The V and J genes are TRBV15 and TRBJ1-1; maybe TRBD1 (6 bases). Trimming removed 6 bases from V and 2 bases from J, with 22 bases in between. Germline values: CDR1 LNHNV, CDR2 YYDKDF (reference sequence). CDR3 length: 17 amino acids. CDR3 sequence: CATRGTGGRLGNTEAFF. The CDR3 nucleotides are TGTGCCACCAGAGGGACCGGGGGGCGCCTGGGAAACACTGAAGCTTTCTTT.

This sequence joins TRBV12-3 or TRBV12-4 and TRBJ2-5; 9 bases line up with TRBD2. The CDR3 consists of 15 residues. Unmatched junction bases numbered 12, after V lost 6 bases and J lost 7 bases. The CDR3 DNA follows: TGTGCCAGCAGCTCGCTTTTGAGCGGGGGGTCGACCCAGTACTTC. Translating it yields CASSSLLSGGSTQYF.

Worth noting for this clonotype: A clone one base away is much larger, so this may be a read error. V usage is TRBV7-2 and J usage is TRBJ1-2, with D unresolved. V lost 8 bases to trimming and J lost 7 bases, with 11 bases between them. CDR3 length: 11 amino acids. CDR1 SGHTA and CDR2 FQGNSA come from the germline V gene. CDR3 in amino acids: CASGGRFGYTF. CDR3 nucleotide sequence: TGTGCCAGCGGCGGTAGGTTTGGCTACACCTTC.

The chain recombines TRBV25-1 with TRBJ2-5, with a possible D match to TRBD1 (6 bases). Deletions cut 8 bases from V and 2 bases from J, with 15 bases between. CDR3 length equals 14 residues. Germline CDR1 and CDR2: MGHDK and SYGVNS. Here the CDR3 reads CASHESRGQETQYF. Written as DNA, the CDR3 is TGTGCCAGCCATGAATCGAGGGGGCAAGAGACCCAGTACTTC.

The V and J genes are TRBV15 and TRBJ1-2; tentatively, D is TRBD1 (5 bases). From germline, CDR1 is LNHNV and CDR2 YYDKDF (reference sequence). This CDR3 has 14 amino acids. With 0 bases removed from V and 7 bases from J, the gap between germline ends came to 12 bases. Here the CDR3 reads CATSRDGEGSGYTF. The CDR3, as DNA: TGTGCCACCAGCAGAGATGGGGAGGGGTCTGGCTACACCTTC.

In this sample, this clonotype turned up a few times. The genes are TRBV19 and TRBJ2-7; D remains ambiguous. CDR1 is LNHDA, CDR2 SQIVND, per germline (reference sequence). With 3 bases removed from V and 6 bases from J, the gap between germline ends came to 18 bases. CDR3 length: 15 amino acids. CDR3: CASSMGRTIVGEQYF. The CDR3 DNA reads TGTGCCAGTAGTATGGGCCGGACGATCGTGGGCGAGCAGTACTTC.

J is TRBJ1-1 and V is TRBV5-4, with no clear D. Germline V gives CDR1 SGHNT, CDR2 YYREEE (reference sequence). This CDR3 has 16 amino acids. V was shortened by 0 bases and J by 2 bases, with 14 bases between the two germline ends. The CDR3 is CASSLGPPGVNTEAFF. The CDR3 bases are TGTGCCAGCAGCTTGGGACCACCCGGGGTCAACACTGAAGCTTTCTTT.

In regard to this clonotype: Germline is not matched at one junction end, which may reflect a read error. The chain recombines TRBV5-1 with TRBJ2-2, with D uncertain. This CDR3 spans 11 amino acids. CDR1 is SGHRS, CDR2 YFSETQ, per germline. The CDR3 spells CASSLNGDLFF. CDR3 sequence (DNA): TGCGCCAGCAGCTTAAATGGGGATCTGTTTTTT. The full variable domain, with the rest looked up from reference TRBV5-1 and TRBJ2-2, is KAGVTQTPRYLIKTRGQQVTLSCSPISGHRSVSWYQQTPGQGLQFLFEYFSETQRNKGNFPGRFSGRQFSNSRSEMNVSTLELGDSALYLCASSLNGDLFFGEGSRLTVL.

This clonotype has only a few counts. The CDR3 loop is CASSLWGINAEAFF. The CDR3 DNA is TGTGCCAGCAGTTTATGGGGAATTAACGCTGAAGCTTTCTTT. The chain is built from TRBV28 and TRBJ1-1; D gene ambiguous. The V gene lost 0 bases and the J gene lost 6 bases, with 11 bases spanning the gap. CDR3 size: 14 residues. Germline V gives CDR1 MDHEN, CDR2 SYDVKM.

The CDR3 is CSAEPGQGREKLFF. For the CDR3, the DNA is TGCAGTGCTGAACCGGGACAGGGCCGTGAAAAACTGTTTTTT. The V call is TRBV20-1, the J call TRBJ1-4; 9 bases align to TRBD1. V lost 5 bases, J lost 7 bases, and 8 bases stayed unmatched. Per germline, CDR1 DFQATT and CDR2 SNEGSKA (reference sequence). The CDR3 is made up of 14 amino acids.

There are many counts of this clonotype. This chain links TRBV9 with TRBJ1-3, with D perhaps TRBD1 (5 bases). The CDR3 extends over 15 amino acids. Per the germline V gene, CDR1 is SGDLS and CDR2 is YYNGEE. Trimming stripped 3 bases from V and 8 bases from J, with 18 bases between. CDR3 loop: CASSAGHANGDTIYF. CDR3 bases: TGTGCCAGCAGCGCCGGACACGCTAACGGGGACACCATATATTTT.

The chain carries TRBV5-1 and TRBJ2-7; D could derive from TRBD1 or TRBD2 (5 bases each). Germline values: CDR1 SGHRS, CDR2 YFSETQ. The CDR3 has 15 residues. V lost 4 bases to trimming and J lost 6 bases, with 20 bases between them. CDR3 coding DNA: TGCGCCAGCAGCGTTGGATACGGGACGGCAGTCGAGCAGTACTTC. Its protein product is CASSVGYGTAVEQYF.

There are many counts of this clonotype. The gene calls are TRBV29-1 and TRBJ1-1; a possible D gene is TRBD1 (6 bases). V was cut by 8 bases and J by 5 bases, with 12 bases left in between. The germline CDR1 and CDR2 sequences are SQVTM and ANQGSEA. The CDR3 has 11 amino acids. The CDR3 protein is CSTTGRTEAFF. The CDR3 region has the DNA TGCAGCACGACAGGTCGGACTGAAGCTTTCTTT.

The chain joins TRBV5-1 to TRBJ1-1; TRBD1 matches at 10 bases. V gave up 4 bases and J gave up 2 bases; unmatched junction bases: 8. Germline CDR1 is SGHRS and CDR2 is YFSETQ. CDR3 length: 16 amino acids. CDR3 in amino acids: CASSRSGTGVNTEAFF. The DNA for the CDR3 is TGCGCCAGCAGCCGGAGCGGGACAGGGGTAAACACTGAAGCTTTCTTT.